Listed below are T cell receptor beta chains from one sample, sequenced in a study of early T cells in non-severe SARS-CoV-2 infection. MiXCR, applied by TCRdb to the 5' RACE reads, yields one record per CDR3 protein. Of about 85,000 distinct CDR3 sequences in the sample, around an eighth were seen once. The sequenced sample consisted of whole blood. Source of these receptors: an adult who was a healthcare worker with PCR-confirmed SARS-CoV-2 infection or an uninfected control (not recorded which). Each CDR3 is given with its conserved first and last residue.

j_gene	v_gene	CDR3aa
TRBJ1-2	TRBV21-1	CASSKRGEGQKSGYTF
TRBJ1-2	TRBV5-1	CASSLEGHLLYGYTF
TRBJ2-1	TRBV19	CASRGAGGPYNEQFF
TRBJ2-7	TRBV9	CASSPPSGPPYEQYF
TRBJ1-4	TRBV6-5	CASSYGAGGNEKLFF
TRBJ2-7	TRBV14	CASSQDIWALSEQYF
TRBJ1-1	TRBV7-8	CASSSRTGVNTEAFF
TRBJ2-1	TRBV7-6	CASSLGITGTVYNEQFF
TRBJ2-5	TRBV9	CASSERGASGVQETQYF
TRBJ2-7	TRBV18	CASSSNSGTLSYEQYF
TRBJ2-3	TRBV5-4	CASSLVSAAEGDTDTQYF
TRBJ2-1	TRBV5-1	CASSLVGPLANEQFF
TRBJ1-2	TRBV7-8	CASSDQGIARGYTF
TRBJ1-1	TRBV6-2/TRBV6-3	CASSYPGGGAEAFF
TRBJ1-5	TRBV6-6	CATTGTGGNNQPQHF
TRBJ2-1	TRBV6-5	CASSWGAGRYNEQFF
TRBJ1-1	TRBV18	CASSPQTGEAFF
TRBJ2-3	TRBV6-1	CASMGGGEPTDTQYF
TRBJ2-7	TRBV10-1	CASNRQGSYEQYF
TRBJ1-1	TRBV14	CASSQGFSWQENTEAFF
TRBJ1-4	TRBV13	CASSHGRSFNEKLFF
TRBJ2-5	TRBV30	CAWTYGTSAETQYF
TRBJ2-7	TRBV5-6	CASSPEPDRVIYEQYF
TRBJ1-5	TRBV27	CASSLVGPYSNQPQHF
TRBJ2-1	TRBV6-2/TRBV6-3	CASSLGLGKEQFF
TRBJ2-1	TRBV29-1	CSVVPSRSYNEQFF
TRBJ2-7	TRBV28	CASGSPYEQYF
TRBJ2-5	TRBV18	CASSPWDRLQETQYF
TRBJ2-7	TRBV7-8	CDSSPALYEQYF
TRBJ2-7	TRBV29-1	CSAGQGNYEQYF
TRBJ1-3	TRBV7-9	CASSFGGNTIYF
TRBJ2-7	TRBV29-1	CSVGPTGSYEQYF